This entry features one TCR beta chain sequence. As yet, its antigen is unknown. This specimen belongs to a study of shared clonotypes between healthy human individuals. Whole-study results and caveats: All-four-donor shared clonotypes had higher generation probabilities than non-shared clonotypes did. Among donors, sharing of clonotypes was expected to be affected by sequencing depth.

With V trimmed by 7 bases and J by 7 bases, 9 bases remained unmatched. The CDR3 runs to 15 residues. Germline V lookup: CDR1 LNHDA, CDR2 SQIVND (reference sequence). CD45RO-negative, CCR7-selected cells formed the naive CD8 fraction, which excluded terminally differentiated effector memory CD45RA+ cells. Sorted-subset replicate PCRs used 200 ng DNA, around 31,000 T cell genomes. Per the original data handling: Junction-only sequences without quality scores came from ImmunoSEQ, so filtering differed. The method was immunoSEQ multiplex PCR; TCRdb's version includes in-frame clones alone and lacks a portion of them. Clone size and V and J calls were adopted from that table, with D and trimming inferred from the DNA. The table has nearly 2 million clones, over 85% seen once.

The receptor was isolated from a man in his late teens or twenties in good health. The chain employs TRBV19 and TRBJ2-1, with 11 positions matching TRBD2. Input material: naive CD8+ T cells sorted from blood. The CDR3 DNA reads TGTGCCAGTAAGGTACTAGCGGGAGTCGATAATGAGCAGTTCTTC. This translates into CASKVLAGVDNEQFF.